Sequencing of this T cell receptor beta chain was carried out in a study of T cell responses to AZD1222 COVID-19 vaccine. The study, taken as a whole, reports: The reported proportion of spike-specific TCRs targeting unmutated variant regions was nearly half. Receipt of two AZD1222 doses was followed by a rise in Spike-specific TCR breadth and depth.

Only in-frame clones appear in the TCRdb table, and some are missing; sequencing was by immunoSEQ multiplex PCR. The repertoire holds about 130,000 clones, with over 75% as singletons. To note about this clone: Antigen specificity is unknown.

Germline loops: CDR1 MRHNA, CDR2 SNTAGT. This CDR3 spans 14 amino acids. The trim removed 4 bases at V and 6 bases at J, leaving 7 bases unmatched. This sample comprised peripheral blood, obtained on day 0 of AZD1222 vaccination. This sequence joins TRBV6-4 and TRBJ2-3; TRBD2 agrees at 7 bases. The sequence derives from an adult in good health. DNA of the CDR3: TGTGCCAGCAGTGTCCGACTAGCCCCCGATACGCAGTATTTT. It codes for CASSVRLAPDTQYF.